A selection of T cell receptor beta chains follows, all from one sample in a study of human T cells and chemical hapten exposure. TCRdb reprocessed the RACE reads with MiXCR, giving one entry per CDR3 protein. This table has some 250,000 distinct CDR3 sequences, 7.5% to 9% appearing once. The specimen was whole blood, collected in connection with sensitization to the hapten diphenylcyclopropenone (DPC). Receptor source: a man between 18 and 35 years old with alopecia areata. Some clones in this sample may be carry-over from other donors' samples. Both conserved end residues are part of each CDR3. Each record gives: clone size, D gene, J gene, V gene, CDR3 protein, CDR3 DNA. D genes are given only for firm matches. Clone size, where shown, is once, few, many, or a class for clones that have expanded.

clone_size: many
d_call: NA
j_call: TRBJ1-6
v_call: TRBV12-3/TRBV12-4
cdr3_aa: CASSLARGTAPLHF
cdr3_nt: TGTGCCAGCAGTTTAGCGCGGGGGACTGCACCCCTCCACTTT

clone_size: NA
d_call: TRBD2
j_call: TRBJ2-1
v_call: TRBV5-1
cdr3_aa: CASSLARLAGDNEQFF
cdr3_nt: TGCGCCAGCAGCTTGGCGCGGCTAGCGGGGGACAATGAGCAGTTCTTC

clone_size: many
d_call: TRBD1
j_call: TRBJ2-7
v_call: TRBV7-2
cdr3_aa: CASSLRRDRDYEQYF
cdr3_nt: TGTGCCAGCAGCCTACGACGGGACAGGGATTACGAGCAGTACTTC

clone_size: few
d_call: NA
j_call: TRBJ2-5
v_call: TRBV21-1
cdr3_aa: CAKNRETQYF
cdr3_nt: TGTGCCAAAAACAGAGAGACCCAGTACTTC

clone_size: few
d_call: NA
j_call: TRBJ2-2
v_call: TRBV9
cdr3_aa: CASSLLPDYSLGGELFF
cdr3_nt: TGTGCCAGCAGCCTCCTCCCGGACTACTCTCTGGGCGGGGAGCTGTTTTTT

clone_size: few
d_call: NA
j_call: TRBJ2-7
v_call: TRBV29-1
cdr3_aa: CSVAPGGEQYF
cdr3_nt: TGCAGCGTCGCTCCCGGGGGCGAGCAGTACTTC

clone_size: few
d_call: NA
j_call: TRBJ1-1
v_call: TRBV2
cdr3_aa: CASSDAGGGLAFF
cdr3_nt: TGTGCCAGCAGTGATGCCGGGGGCGGTTTAGCTTTCTTT

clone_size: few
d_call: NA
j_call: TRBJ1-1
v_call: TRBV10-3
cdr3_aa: CAISESWGSTEAFF
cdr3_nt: TGTGCCATCAGTGAGTCGTGGGGCTCCACTGAAGCTTTCTTT

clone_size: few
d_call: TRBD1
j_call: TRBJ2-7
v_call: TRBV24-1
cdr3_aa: CATSEGTGVSYEQYF
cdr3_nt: TGTGCCACCAGTGAAGGGACAGGGGTCTCCTACGAGCAGTACTTC

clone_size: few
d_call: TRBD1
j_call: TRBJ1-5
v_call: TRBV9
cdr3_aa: CASSVGQGARPQHF
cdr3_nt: TGTGCCAGCAGCGTCGGACAGGGGGCTCGGCCCCAGCATTTT

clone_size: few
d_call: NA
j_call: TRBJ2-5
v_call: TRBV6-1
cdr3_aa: CASSVMLETQYF
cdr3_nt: TGTGCCAGCAGTGTCATGCTGGAGACCCAGTACTTC

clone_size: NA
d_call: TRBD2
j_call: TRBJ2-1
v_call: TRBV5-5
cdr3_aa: CASSFLLAGGPREQFF
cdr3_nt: TGTGCCAGCAGCTTCCTACTAGCGGGGGGTCCTAGGGAGCAGTTCTTC

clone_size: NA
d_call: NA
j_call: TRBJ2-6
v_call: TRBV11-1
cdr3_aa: CASSPEGGLGANVLTF
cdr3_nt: TGTGCCAGCAGCCCGGAGGGGGGGCTAGGGGCCAACGTCCTGACTTTC

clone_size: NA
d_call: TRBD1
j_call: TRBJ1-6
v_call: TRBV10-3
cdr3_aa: CAISEGQGNSPLHF
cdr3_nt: TGTGCCATCAGTGAGGGACAGGGGAATTCACCCCTCCACTTT

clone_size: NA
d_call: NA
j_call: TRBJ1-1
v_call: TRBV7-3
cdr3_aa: CASSLWQLGVNTEAFF
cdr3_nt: TGTGCCAGCAGCTTATGGCAGTTGGGGGTGAACACTGAAGCTTTCTTT

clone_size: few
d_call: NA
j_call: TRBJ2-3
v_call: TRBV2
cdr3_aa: CASSFNEDTQYF
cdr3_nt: TGTGCCAGCAGTTTCAACGAGGATACGCAGTATTTT

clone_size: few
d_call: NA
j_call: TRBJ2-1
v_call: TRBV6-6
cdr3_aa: CASSYRRGDEQFF
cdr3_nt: TGTGCCAGCAGTTATCGGCGGGGCGATGAGCAGTTCTTC

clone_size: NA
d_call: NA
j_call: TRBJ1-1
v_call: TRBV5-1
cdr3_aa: CASSLDLSEAFF
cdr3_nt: TGCGCCAGCAGCTTGGACCTGTCTGAAGCTTTCTTT

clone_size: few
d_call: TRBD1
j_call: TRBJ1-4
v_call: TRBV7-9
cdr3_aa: CASSPPMTGLNEKLFF
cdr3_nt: TGTGCCAGCAGCCCCCCGATGACAGGGCTTAATGAAAAACTGTTTTTT

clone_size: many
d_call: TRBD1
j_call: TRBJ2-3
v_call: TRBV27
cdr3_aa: CASSGTGMTDTQYF
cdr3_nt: TGTGCCAGCAGTGGGACAGGGATGACAGATACGCAGTATTTT

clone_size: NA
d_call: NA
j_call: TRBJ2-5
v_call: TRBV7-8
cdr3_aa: CASSPGGGTQETQYF
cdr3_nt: TGTGCCAGCAGCCCCGGAGGGGGGACCCAAGAGACCCAGTACTTC

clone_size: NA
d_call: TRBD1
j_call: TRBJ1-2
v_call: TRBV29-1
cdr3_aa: CSVDRGSDYGYTF
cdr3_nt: TGCAGCGTGGACAGGGGATCGGACTATGGCTACACCTTC

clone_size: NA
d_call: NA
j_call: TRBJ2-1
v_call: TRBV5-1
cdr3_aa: CASSLMRGEDEQFF
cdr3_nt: TGCGCCAGCAGCTTGATGAGGGGGGAGGATGAGCAGTTCTTC

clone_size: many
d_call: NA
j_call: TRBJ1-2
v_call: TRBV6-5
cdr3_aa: CASRSRGNYGYTF
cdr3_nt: TGTGCCAGCAGGAGCCGGGGAAACTATGGCTACACCTTC

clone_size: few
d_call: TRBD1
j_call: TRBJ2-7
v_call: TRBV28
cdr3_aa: CATGQGSLYEQYF
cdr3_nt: TGTGCCACCGGACAGGGGTCTTTGTACGAGCAGTACTTC

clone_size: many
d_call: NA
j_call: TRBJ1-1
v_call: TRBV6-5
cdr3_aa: CASSHTKGNTEAFF
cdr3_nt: TGTGCCAGCAGTCACACAAAAGGGAACACTGAAGCTTTCTTT

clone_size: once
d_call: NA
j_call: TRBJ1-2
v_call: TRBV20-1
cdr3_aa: CSARDPASNYGYTF
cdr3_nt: TGCAGTGCTAGAGATCCTGCCTCTAACTATGGCTACACCTTC

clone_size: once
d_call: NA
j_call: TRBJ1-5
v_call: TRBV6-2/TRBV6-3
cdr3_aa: CASSYGRPNQPRHF
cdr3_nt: TGTGCCAGCAGTTACGGACGGCCCAATCAGCCCCGGCATTTT

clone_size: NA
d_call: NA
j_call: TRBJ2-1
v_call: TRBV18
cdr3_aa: CASSPGLLSSYNEQFF
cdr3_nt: TGTGCCAGCTCACCAGGGCTCCTCAGCTCCTACAATGAGCAGTTCTTC

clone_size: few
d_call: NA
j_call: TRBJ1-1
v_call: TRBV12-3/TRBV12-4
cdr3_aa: CASSIEGGLEAFF
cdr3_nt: TGTGCCAGCAGCATAGAGGGGGGGCTTGAAGCTTTCTTT

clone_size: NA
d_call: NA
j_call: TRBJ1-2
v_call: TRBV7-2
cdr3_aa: CASKSHEGQSYYGYTF
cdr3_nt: TGTGCCAGCAAATCTCACGAAGGACAGAGCTATTATGGCTACACCTTC

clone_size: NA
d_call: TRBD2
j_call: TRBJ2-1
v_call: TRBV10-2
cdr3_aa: CASSPSGEGEQFF
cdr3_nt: TGCGCCAGCAGCCCAAGTGGGGAGGGTGAGCAGTTCTTC

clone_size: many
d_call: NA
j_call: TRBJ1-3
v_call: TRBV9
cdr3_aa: CASSVAGTGNTIYF
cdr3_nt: TGTGCCAGCAGCGTAGCAGGAACTGGAAACACCATATATTTT

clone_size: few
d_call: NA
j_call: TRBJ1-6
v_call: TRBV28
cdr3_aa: CASRFLSRSPLHF
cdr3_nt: TGTGCCAGCAGATTTCTTTCGAGGTCACCCCTCCACTTT

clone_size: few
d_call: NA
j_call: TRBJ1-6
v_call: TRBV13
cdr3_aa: CASSSGRENSPLHF
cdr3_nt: TGTGCCAGCAGCTCCGGACGGGAGAATTCACCCCTCCACTTT

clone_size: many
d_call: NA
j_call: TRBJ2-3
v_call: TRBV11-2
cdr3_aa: CASSFWGAVLSTDTQYF
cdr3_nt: TGTGCCAGCAGCTTTTGGGGGGCAGTCCTTAGCACAGATACGCAGTATTTT

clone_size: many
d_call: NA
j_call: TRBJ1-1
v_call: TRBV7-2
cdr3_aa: CASSLSENTEAFF
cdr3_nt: TGTGCCAGCAGCTTATCAGAGAACACTGAAGCTTTCTTT

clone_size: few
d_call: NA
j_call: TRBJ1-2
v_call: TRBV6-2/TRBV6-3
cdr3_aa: CASSYAGGVDGYTF
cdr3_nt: TGTGCCAGCAGTTACGCCGGAGGGGTGGACGGCTACACCTTC

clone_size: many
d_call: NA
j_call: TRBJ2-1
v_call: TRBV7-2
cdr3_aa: CASSVVYRGVIHNEQFF
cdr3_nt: TGTGCCAGCAGCGTGGTTTATCGCGGGGTTATCCACAATGAGCAGTTCTTC

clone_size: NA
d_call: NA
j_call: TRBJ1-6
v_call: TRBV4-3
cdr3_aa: CASSQALGSSPLHF
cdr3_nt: TGCGCCAGCAGCCAGGCATTAGGGTCTTCACCCCTCCACTTT

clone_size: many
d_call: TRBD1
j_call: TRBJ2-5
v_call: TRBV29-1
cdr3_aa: CSVEAQGGQETQYF
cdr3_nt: TGCAGCGTTGAAGCACAGGGGGGCCAAGAGACCCAGTACTTC

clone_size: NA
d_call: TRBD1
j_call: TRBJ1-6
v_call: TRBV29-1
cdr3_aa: CSVRAGTGNNSPLHF
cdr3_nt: TGCAGCGTCAGGGCCGGGACAGGGAATAATTCACCCCTCCACTTT

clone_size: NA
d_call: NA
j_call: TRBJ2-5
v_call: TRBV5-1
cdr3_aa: CAGSFEIPGSGTQYF
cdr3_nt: TGCGCCGGCAGCTTTGAAATCCCGGGGAGCGGTACCCAGTACTTC

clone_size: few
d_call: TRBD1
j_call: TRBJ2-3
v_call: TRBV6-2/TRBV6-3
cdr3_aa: CASTDPRQGPQYF
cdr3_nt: TGTGCCAGCACCGACCCGAGACAGGGGCCGCAGTATTTT

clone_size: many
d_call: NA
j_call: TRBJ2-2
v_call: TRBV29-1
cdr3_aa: CSVARGYNTGELFF
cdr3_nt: TGCAGCGTCGCGCGTGGGTACAACACCGGGGAGCTGTTTTTT

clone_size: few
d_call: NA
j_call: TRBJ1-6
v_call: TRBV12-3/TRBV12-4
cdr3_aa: CASSFESSYNSPLHF
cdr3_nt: TGTGCCAGCAGTTTTGAGAGCTCCTATAATTCACCCCTCCACTTT

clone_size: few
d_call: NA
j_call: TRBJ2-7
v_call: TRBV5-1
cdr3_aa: CASSLSETGYEQYF
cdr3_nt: TGCGCCAGCAGCTTGTCAGAAACGGGCTACGAGCAGTACTTC

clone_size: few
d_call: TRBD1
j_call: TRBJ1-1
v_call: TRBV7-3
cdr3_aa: CASSPDGQGSRAEAFF
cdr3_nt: TGTGCCAGCAGCCCGGACGGACAGGGGAGTCGCGCTGAAGCTTTCTTT

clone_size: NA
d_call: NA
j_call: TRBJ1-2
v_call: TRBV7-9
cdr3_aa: CASSLDSRVGSGYTF
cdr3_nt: TGTGCCAGCAGCTTAGACTCCAGGGTTGGCAGTGGCTACACCTTC

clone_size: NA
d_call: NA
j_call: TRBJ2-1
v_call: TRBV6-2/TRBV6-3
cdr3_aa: CASSTYYPSSYNEQFF
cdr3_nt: TGTGCCAGCAGCACCTATTACCCAAGCTCCTACAATGAGCAGTTCTTC

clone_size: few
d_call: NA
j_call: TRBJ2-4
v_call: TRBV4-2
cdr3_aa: CASSQPPGTNYGIQYF
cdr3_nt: TGTGCCAGCAGCCAGCCCCCCGGGACAAATTATGGCATTCAGTACTTC

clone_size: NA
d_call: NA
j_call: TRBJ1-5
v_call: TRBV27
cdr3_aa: CASSFFQGSNQPQHF
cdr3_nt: TGTGCCAGCAGTTTTTTTCAGGGCAGCAATCAGCCCCAGCATTTT

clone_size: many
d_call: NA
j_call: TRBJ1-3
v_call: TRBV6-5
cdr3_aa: CASRRDSSGNTIYF
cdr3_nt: TGTGCCAGCAGGAGAGATAGCTCTGGAAACACCATATATTTT

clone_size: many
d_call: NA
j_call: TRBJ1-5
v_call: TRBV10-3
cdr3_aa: CAISESTGNSNQPQHF
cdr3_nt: TGTGCCATCAGTGAGTCGACGGGGAATAGCAATCAGCCCCAGCATTTT